This record covers a single TCR beta chain. This CDR3 is 17 amino acids long. After removal of 3 bases from V and 0 bases from J, the junction contained 7 bases not matched to a gene. Germline V gives CDR1 KGHSH, CDR2 LQKENI. The sample comes from a study of cytomegalovirus exposure and HLA in healthy donors. Vbeta (60) and Jbeta (13) primers were used in the PCR. Here immunoSEQ multiplex PCR was the method, and the copy in TCRdb shows in-frame clones only, minus some. The table includes roughly 79,000 clones, around 70% detected once. Input material: PBMCs. The receptor comes from a woman in her 50s in good health and CMV-seropositive. The chain combines TRBV18 with TRBJ1-5; 8 bases align to TRBD1. The DNA for the CDR3 is TGTGCCAGCTCACCCGCAGGGGGCCCATATAGCAATCAGCCCCAGCATTTT. Protein sequence: CASSPAGGPYSNQPQHF.